This T cell receptor beta chain appears in the sequencing data of a study of shared clonotypes between healthy human individuals. Study details: A donor's plate count was three for CD4 naive and three for CD4 memory; CD8 naive had two and CD8 memory one.

The table came from immunoSEQ multiplex PCR; TCRdb's copy has only in-frame clones and leaves some out. The profile shows approximately 1.4 million clones, 95% to 99% of them singletons. Germline V gives CDR1 SGHKS, CDR2 YYEKEE (reference sequence). Trimming cost V 5 bases and J 1 base; bases outside gene matches: 6. The CDR3 is made up of 15 amino acids. Sequencing was performed on naive CD4+ T cells sorted from blood. Subset in this sample: CD45RA+ positively selected. The chain joins TRBV5-5 to TRBJ1-1; 9 bases are shared with TRBD1. This receptor was identified in a man under 40 in good health. The DNA for the CDR3 is TGTGCCAGCAGTCGCCAGACAGGGGGGAACACTGAAGCTTTCTTT. Encoded protein: CASSRQTGGNTEAFF. The entire variable domain, with the rest obtained from reference TRBV5-5 and TRBJ1-1, is as follows: DAGVTQSPTHLIKTRGQQVTLRCSPISGHKSVSWYQQVLGQGPQFIFQYYEKEERGRGNFPDRFSARQFPNYSSELNVNALLLGDSALYLCASSRQTGGNTEAFFGQGTRLTVV.